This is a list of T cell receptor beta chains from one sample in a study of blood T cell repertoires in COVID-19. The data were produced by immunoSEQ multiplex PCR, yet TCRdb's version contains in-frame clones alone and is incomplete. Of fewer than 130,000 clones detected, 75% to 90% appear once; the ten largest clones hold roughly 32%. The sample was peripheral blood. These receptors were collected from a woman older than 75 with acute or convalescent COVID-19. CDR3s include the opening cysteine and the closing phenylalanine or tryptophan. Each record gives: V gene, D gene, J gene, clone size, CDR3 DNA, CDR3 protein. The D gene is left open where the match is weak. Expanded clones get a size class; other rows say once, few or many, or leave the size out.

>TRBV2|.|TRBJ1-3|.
TGTGCCAGCTTGCCCGATGGTGTGGGGGGCTCTGGAAACACCATATATTTT
CASLPDGVGGSGNTIYF
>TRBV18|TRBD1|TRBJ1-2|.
TGTGCCAGCTCACTTAGACAGGGGGTCGGCGGCTACACCTTC
CASSLRQGVGGYTF
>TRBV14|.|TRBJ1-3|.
TGTGCCAGCAGCGCTCGGGACACCTTCTCTGGAAACACCATATATTTT
CASSARDTFSGNTIYF
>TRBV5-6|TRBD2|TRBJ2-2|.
TGTGCCAGCAGCTTTCCTAGCGGGGGCACCGGGGAGCTGTTTTTT
CASSFPSGGTGELFF
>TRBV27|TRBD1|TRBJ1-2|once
TGTGCCAGCAGTTTAGGGACAGGGGCTAACTATGGCTACACCTTC
CASSLGTGANYGYTF
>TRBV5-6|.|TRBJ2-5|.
TGTGCCAGCAGCTATAGAGATAGAGAGACCCAGTACTTC
CASSYRDRETQYF
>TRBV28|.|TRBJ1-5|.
TGTGCCAGCAGGACCGCCGAGCGGGGCGATCAGCCCCAGCATTTT
CASRTAERGDQPQHF
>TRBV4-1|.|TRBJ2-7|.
TGCGCCAGCAGCCAAATACTAGCCTACGAGCAGTACTTC
CASSQILAYEQYF
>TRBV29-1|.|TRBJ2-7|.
TGCAGCGTCGGGACAAGCTCCTACGAGCAGTACTTC
CSVGTSSYEQYF
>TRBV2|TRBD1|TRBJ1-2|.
TGTGCCAGCAGGGCGGGACAGGACTATGGCTACACCTTC
CASRAGQDYGYTF
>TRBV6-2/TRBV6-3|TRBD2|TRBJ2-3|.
TGTGCCAGCAGCCATGGACTAGCTGGTACGCAGTATTTT
CASSHGLAGTQYF
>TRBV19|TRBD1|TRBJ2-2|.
TGTGCCAGTAGTATAGACAGGGGGCCGGGTGGCTCCGGGGAGCTGTTTTTT
CASSIDRGPGGSGELFF
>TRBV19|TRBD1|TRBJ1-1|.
TGTGCCAGTAGCGTGACAGGGGGGACTGAAGCTTTCTTT
CASSVTGGTEAFF
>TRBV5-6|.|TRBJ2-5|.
TGTGCCAGCAGCTTATGGGGGCTCGGGGAGACCCAGTACTTC
CASSLWGLGETQYF
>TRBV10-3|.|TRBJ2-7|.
TGTGCCATCAGTACGACACCGCTCTTCTACGAGCAGTACTTC
CAISTTPLFYEQYF
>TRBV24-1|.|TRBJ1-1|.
TGTGCCACCAGTGTGCAGGGGAGCACTGAAGCTTTCTTT
CATSVQGSTEAFF
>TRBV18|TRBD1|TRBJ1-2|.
TGTGCCAGCTCACCTTTACAGGGGGCTTCCTATGGCTACACCTTC
CASSPLQGASYGYTF
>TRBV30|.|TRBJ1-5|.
TGTGCCTGGAGTGTAGAAGGGGCGCGGGGGCAGCCCCAGCATTTT
CAWSVEGARGQPQHF
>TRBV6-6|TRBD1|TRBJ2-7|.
TGTGCCAGCAGTTACGGGACAGAGGCCTACGAGCAGTACTTC
CASSYGTEAYEQYF
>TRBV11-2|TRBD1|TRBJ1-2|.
TGTGCCAGCAGCTCCCGTGGAGGGGGCAACTATGGCTACACCTTC
CASSSRGGGNYGYTF
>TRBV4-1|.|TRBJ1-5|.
TGCGCCAGCAGCCTCCAGGGAACTCCCCAGCCCCAGCATTTT
CASSLQGTPQPQHF
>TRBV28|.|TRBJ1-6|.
TGTGCCAGCAGTTTGTACAGACAGTTTAATTCACCCCTCCACTTT
CASSLYRQFNSPLHF
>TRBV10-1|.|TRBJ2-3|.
TGCGCCAGCAGTGAGGCCCCATTGGGGGCGACAGATACGCAGTATTTT
CASSEAPLGATDTQYF
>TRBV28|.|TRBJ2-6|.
TGTGCCAGCAGTTCCCCAGGGCAGTCTGGGGCCAACGTCCTGACTTTC
CASSSPGQSGANVLTF
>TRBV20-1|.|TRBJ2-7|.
TGCAGTGCGGGCGGACTCTACGAGCAGTACTTC
CSAGGLYEQYF
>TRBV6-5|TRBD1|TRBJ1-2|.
TGTGCCAGCAGTTCCTCCGGGACAGATGGCTACACCTTC
CASSSSGTDGYTF
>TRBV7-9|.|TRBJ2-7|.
TGTGCCAGCAGCTTAGCGACTGGGAGCTCCTACGAGCAGTACTTC
CASSLATGSSYEQYF
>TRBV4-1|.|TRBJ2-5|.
TGCGCCAGCAGCCAAGATAGCAGGGGTGGGGAGACCCAGTACTTC
CASSQDSRGGETQYF
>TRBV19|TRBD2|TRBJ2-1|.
TGTGCCAGTAGTCCCGGGACTAGCTTCACGGATGAGCAGTTCTTC
CASSPGTSFTDEQFF
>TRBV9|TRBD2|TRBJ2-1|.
TGTGCCAGCAGCCTCCGGACTAGCGAAGACTACAATGAGCAGTTCTTC
CASSLRTSEDYNEQFF
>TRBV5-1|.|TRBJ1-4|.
TGCGCCAGCAGCTTGGCCGGGGGTACTAATGAAAAACTGTTTTTT
CASSLAGGTNEKLFF
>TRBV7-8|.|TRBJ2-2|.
TGTGCCAGCAGCAAACCTACCGGGGAGGAGCTGTTTTTT
CASSKPTGEELFF
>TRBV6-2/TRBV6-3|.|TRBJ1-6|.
TGTGCCAGCAGTCCGACAGGATTGTATAATTCACCCCTCCACTTT
CASSPTGLYNSPLHF
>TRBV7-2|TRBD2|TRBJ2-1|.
TGTGCCAGCAGCCCCGGACTAGCGGGGGCAAGCGCCTACAATGAGCAGTTCTTC
CASSPGLAGASAYNEQFF
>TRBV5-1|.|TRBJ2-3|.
TGCGCCAGCAGCTTGGACCCGACTAGTCTCCGCGATACGCAGTATTTT
CASSLDPTSLRDTQYF
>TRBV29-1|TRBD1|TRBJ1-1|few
TGCAGCGGGTTGACAGGGTATAGGAATGAAGCTTTCTTT
CSGLTGYRNEAFF
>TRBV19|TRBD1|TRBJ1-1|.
TGTGCCAGTAGTCCAGGGACAGGGGGTCGGACCACTGAAGCTTTCTTT
CASSPGTGGRTTEAFF
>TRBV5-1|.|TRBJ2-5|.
TGCGCCAGCAGCTGGACAGTTCAAGAGACCCAGTACTTC
CASSWTVQETQYF
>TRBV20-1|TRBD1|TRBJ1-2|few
TGCAGTGCTAGTTTGGACAGGGGGATACGGAACTATGGCTACACCTTC
CSASLDRGIRNYGYTF
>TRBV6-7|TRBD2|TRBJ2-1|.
TGTGCCAGCTTTGAGACTAGCGGGGGCAATGAGCAGTTCTTC
CASFETSGGNEQFF
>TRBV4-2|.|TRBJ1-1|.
TGTGCCAGCAGCCAAGTTCCAGGAGGGAACACTGAAGCTTTCTTT
CASSQVPGGNTEAFF
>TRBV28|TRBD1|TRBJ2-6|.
TGTGCCAGCAGTTCACCGGGACAGGGGGCGCATGGGGCCAACGTCCTGACTTTC
CASSSPGQGAHGANVLTF